This TCR beta chain stems from a study of shared clonotypes between healthy human individuals. It was across several immunoSEQ plates that each subset's genomic DNA was evenly split. Using approximately 200 ng DNA, tens of thousands of T cell genomes, the sorted-subset replicate PCRs were run. Using immunoSEQ multiplex PCR, the repertoire was profiled, and TCRdb retains in-frame clones only, with some absent. This sample carries roughly 2.6 million clones, 90% to 95% of them seen once, and the ten largest clones take more than 0.12%. The CDR3 is 18 residues long. The germline V gene encodes CDR1 SGHTS and CDR2 YDEGEE. V trimming: 6 bases; J trimming: 0 bases; junction bases outside the gene matches: 15.

The rearrangement links TRBV5-8 to TRBJ2-3; TRBD2 matches 8 bases. Sequencing input: naive CD4+ T cells sorted from blood. Sample subset: CD45RA+ positively selected. This sequence originates from a young man in good health. This chain's CDR3 is CASTQLPAGGTSTDTQYF. Here the CDR3 DNA reads TGTGCCAGCACTCAACTCCCGGCGGGGGGAACTAGCACAGATACGCAGTATTTT.